The entry that follows covers one TCR beta chain sequence. The antigen is undetermined. The data were taken from a study of blood T cells in healthy people across ages. The wider study: About one barcoded TCR beta cDNA was captured per two T cells.

Study outcomes and limitations: With age, beta diversity per million T cells declined roughly linearly, significantly by roughly 40. A greater number of naive CD4+ cells and higher diversity distinguished long-lived donors from aged donors. Naive T cell percentage strongly correlated with TCR beta diversity.

A second PCR, run for about 6 to 11 cycles, used a sample-barcoded 5' primer plus a J-beta primer mix. TCRdb fed the 5' RACE reads into MiXCR, producing one record per CDR3 protein. Of approximately 1,100,000 distinct CDR3 sequences listed, 35% to 50% are singletons. The sequence came from a woman aged 55-70 years in good health. Input material: blood.

The CDR3 is CASSDDGLAKNIQYF. CDR3 bases: TGTGCCAGCAGCGACGACGGACTAGCCAAAAACATTCAGTACTTC. The chain combines TRBV9 with TRBJ2-4; TRBD2 might be the D (5 bases). V lost 3 bases and J lost 0, with 10 bases in between. Germline CDR1 reads SGDLS; CDR2 reads YYNGEE. The CDR3 length is 15 residues.